This T cell receptor beta chain was obtained from a study of patients with pleural tuberculosis. CDR3 length: 14 residues. Germline CDR1 reads LGHNA; CDR2 reads YNFKEQ. V lost 8 bases to trimming and J lost 3 bases, with 14 bases between them. MiXCR, run by TCRdb on the reads, gives a single entry per CDR3 protein. The sample lists about 50,000 distinct CDR3 sequences; about 7.3% were seen once. A few counts support this clonotype. This sequence was found in a human donor with pleural tuberculosis. The V gene is TRBV4-2, the J gene TRBJ1-5; D might be TRBD1 (6 bases). The CDR3 reads CASGPGQLNQPQHF. CDR3 in DNA: TGTGCCAGCGGCCCTGGACAGCTCAATCAGCCCCAGCATTTT.